What follows are 32 T cell receptor beta chains derived from one specimen sequenced in a study of OX40 agonist ivuxolimab in advanced cancers. The repertoire was sequenced with immunoSEQ multiplex PCR; TCRdb's copy has only in-frame clones and lacks some. The table lists 25,000 to 35,000 clones, less than 90% of them singletons, with approximately 30% in the top ten. The sample consisted of CD4+ or CD8+ T cells sorted from blood, taken in a trial of the OX40 agonist ivuxolimab. The receptor set was obtained from an adult with an advanced solid tumor such as melanoma, head and neck, liver or kidney cancer.

V is TRBV6-5 and J is TRBJ2-7; D might be TRBD1 (7 bases). V shed 5 bases and J shed 6 bases, with 14 bases lying between them. CDR1 is MNHEY, CDR2 SVGAGI, per germline. CDR3 length equals 13 residues. CDR3: CASSHNQGGEQYF. CDR3 bases: TGTGCCAGCAGTCACAATCAGGGGGGCGAGCAGTACTTC.

The chain has TRBV18 and TRBJ2-1; D remains unclear. V gave up 3 bases and J gave up 0 bases, with 21 bases separating them. CDR3 size: 19 residues. Germline CDR1 reads KGHSH; CDR2 reads LQKENI. Written as DNA, the CDR3 is TGTGCCAGCTCACCGTCACCAACCTTAGGCGCTCGCTCCTACAATGAGCAGTTCTTC. As protein: CASSPSPTLGARSYNEQFF.

V usage is TRBV6-1 and J usage is TRBJ2-1; a possible D gene is TRBD1 (6 bases). V was shortened by 4 bases and J by 0 bases, with 13 bases between the two germline ends. The CDR3 has 16 residues. The germline V gene has CDR1 MNHNS and CDR2 SASEGT. The chain's CDR3 is CASSGPTGSSYNEQFF. The CDR3, as DNA: TGTGCCAGCAGTGGCCCTACAGGGAGCTCCTACAATGAGCAGTTCTTC.

The chain is built from TRBV27 and TRBJ1-4, with TRBD1 matching over 7 bases. The J segment lost 6 bases and the V segment lost 5 bases, leaving 12 bases of the junction unmatched. Germline CDR1 and CDR2: MNHEY and SMNVEV (reference sequence). The CDR3 consists of 16 residues. The CDR3 sequence: CASSRNHRDRHEKLFF. The CDR3, as DNA: TGTGCCAGCAGTCGGAACCACCGGGACAGACATGAAAAACTGTTTTTT.

This sequence joins TRBV7-6 and TRBJ1-2, with D possibly matching TRBD1 (5 bases). CDR3 size: 15 residues. CDR1 and CDR2 from the germline V gene are SGHVS and FNYEAQ. V lost 1 base and J 4 bases, leaving 13 bases between the germline ends. CDR3 nucleotide sequence: TGTGCCAGCAGCTTAGGCGACAGCCCCTCCTATGGCTACACCTTC. Its translation is CASSLGDSPSYGYTF.

This chain joins TRBV13 and TRBJ2-7, with 14 bases aligning to TRBD2. CDR1 is PRHDT and CDR2 is FYEKMQ in the germline V gene (reference sequence). Trimming took 3 bases from V and 0 from J; bases not matched to a gene: 4. The CDR3 covers 17 residues. CDR3 in amino acids: CASSLTSGRAGSYEQYF. CDR3 nucleotide sequence: TGTGCCAGCAGCTTGACTAGCGGGAGGGCCGGCTCCTACGAGCAGTACTTC.

The chain carries TRBV27 and TRBJ2-7; 7 positions match TRBD1. This CDR3 contains 15 residues. Germline-derived CDR1 and CDR2 are MNHEY and SMNVEV (reference sequence). Germline trimming cut 5 bases from V and 0 bases from J; bases unmatched to any gene: 7. In nucleotides, the CDR3 is TGTGCCAGCAGTCCGACAGGGTCCCCCTCCTACGAGCAGTACTTC. Translation gives CASSPTGSPSYEQYF.

The chain has TRBV9 and TRBJ1-2, with 7 bases lining up with TRBD1. V dropped 3 bases and J dropped 8; count of bases not matched to a gene: 4. Germline V gene data show CDR1 as SGDLS and CDR2 as YYNGEE. This CDR3 has 12 residues. CDR3 sequence reads: CASSADRVGYTF. In DNA form, the CDR3 reads TGTGCCAGCAGCGCCGACAGGGTCGGCTACACCTTC.

The gene calls are TRBV6-6 and TRBJ1-5, with D perhaps TRBD1 (5 bases). V was trimmed by 0 bases and J by 4 bases, leaving 7 bases between them. The CDR3 consists of 14 residues. Germline V gene sequence: CDR1 MNHNY, CDR2 SVGAGI (reference sequence). CDR3 sequence: CASSYSRENQPQHF. The CDR3 coding sequence is TGTGCCAGCAGTTACTCCAGGGAAAATCAGCCCCAGCATTTT.

CDR3 DNA: TGTGCCAGCAGCGTAGAGGGACTTAGAAGTCAGCCCCAGCATTTT. Its translation is CASSVEGLRSQPQHF. The chain joins TRBV9 to TRBJ1-5, with D perhaps matching TRBD1 (5 bases). The CDR3 contains 15 residues. Trimming shortened V by 0 bases and J by 6 bases, and 13 bases separated the two germline ends. The germline gives CDR1 SGDLS, CDR2 YYNGEE.

V usage is TRBV27 and J usage is TRBJ2-1; TRBD2 matches 10 bases. Germline CDR1 is MNHEY and CDR2 is SMNVEV (reference sequence). This CDR3 is built from 16 residues. V shed 5 bases and J 9 bases; nucleotides not matched to a gene: 13. CDR3 bases: TGTGCCAGCAGTCGGGGGGGGCTAGCGGGAGCGGTTGAGCAGTTCTTC. Encoded protein: CASSRGGLAGAVEQFF.

This chain uses TRBV19 with TRBJ2-1; D gene uncertain. The germline CDR1 and CDR2 sequences are LNHDA and SQIVND (reference sequence). Trimming took 5 bases from V and 0 from J, leaving 14 bases between them. The CDR3 extends over 16 amino acids. This CDR3 reads CASSPWTTSSYNEQFF. As DNA, the CDR3 is TGTGCCAGTAGTCCCTGGACCACAAGCTCCTACAATGAGCAGTTCTTC.

The J gene is TRBJ2-1, the V gene TRBV7-9, with TRBD1 identical over 9 bases. The V gene end was trimmed by 2 bases and the J gene end by 7 bases; junction bases not matched to a gene: 9. Per the germline V gene, CDR1 is SEHNR and CDR2 is FQNEAQ (reference sequence). The CDR3 sequence is 16 residues long. The CDR3 DNA reads TGTGCCAGCAGCTTACCAGGACAGGGGATGGTGAATGAGCAGTTCTTC. It translates to CASSLPGQGMVNEQFF.

The chain has TRBV10-3 and TRBJ1-3; possible D gene TRBD1, 6 bases. V lost 1 base to trimming and J lost 0 bases, with 10 bases between them. The CDR3 covers 16 residues. Germline assignment: CDR1 ENHRY and CDR2 SYGVKD. CDR3 in DNA: TGTGCCATCAGTGAGTGGCAAGGGGGCTCTGGAAACACCATATATTTT. Protein product: CAISEWQGGSGNTIYF.

This clone has more than one count but fewer than ten. The chain recombines TRBV5-1 with TRBJ2-2; D might be TRBD1 (6 bases). Germline V gives CDR1 SGHRS, CDR2 YFSETQ. The CDR3 is 15 amino acids. Trimming left V 4 bases short and J 5 bases short, with 15 bases between. This CDR3 reads CASSPRQENTGELFF. In nucleotides, the CDR3 is TGCGCCAGCAGCCCAAGACAGGAGAATACCGGGGAGCTGTTTTTT.

This clone appeared once. V is TRBV28 and J is TRBJ2-2; D remains unclear. Per the germline V gene, CDR1 is MDHEN and CDR2 is SYDVKM. The CDR3 has 12 residues. V was clipped by 5 bases and J by 5 bases, with 6 bases between them. The chain's CDR3 is CASSLSTGELFF. CDR3 bases: TGTGCCAGCAGTCTGAGTACCGGGGAGCTGTTTTTT. Variable domain in full (rest from reference TRBV28 and TRBJ2-2): DVKVTQSSRYLVKRTGEKVFLECVQDMDHENMFWYRQDPGLGLRLIYFSYDVKMKEKGDIPEGYSVSREKKERFSLILESASTNQTSMYLCASSLSTGELFFGEGSRLTVL.

This CDR3 is CASSPGTDWWWYEQYF. The CDR3 DNA is TGTGCCAGCAGCCCTGGGACGGACTGGTGGTGGTACGAGCAGTACTTC. This chain connects TRBV7-2 to TRBJ2-7; D possibly uses TRBD1 or TRBD2 (5 bases each). In germline, CDR1 is SGHTA, CDR2 FQGNSA. The CDR3 extends over 16 amino acids. V was clipped by 5 bases and J by 4 bases, with 21 bases between them. The whole variable domain, filled in from reference TRBV7-2 and TRBJ2-7, reads GAGVSQSPSNKVTEKGKDVELRCDPISGHTALYWYRQSLGQGLEFLIYFQGNSAPDKSGLPSDRFSAERTGGSVSTLTIQRTQQEDSAVYLCASSPGTDWWWYEQYFGPGTRLTVT.

The V call is TRBV4-1, the J call TRBJ1-5; 10 bases align to TRBD1. With V trimmed by 3 bases and J by 5 bases, 10 bases remained unmatched. The CDR3 length is 17 residues. Germline V gene data show CDR1 as MGHRA and CDR2 as YSYEKL. CDR3 residues: CASSHTPDRGLDQPQHF. The CDR3 nucleotides are TGCGCCAGCAGCCACACACCGGACAGGGGGTTGGATCAGCCCCAGCATTTT.

The chain has TRBV9 and TRBJ2-2, with D tentatively TRBD1 (5 bases). The V end was cut by 1 base, the J end by 8 bases, with 6 bases between. Looked up from germline, CDR1 is SGDLS and CDR2 is YYNGEE. The CDR3 is 12 residues long. The CDR3 is CASSVRTGELFF. CDR3 DNA sequence: TGTGCCAGCAGCGTAAGGACAGGGGAGCTGTTTTTT.

CDR3 nucleotide sequence: TGTGCCAGCAGTTACTCGGTCAAGGGGGCGCGATACGAGCAGTACTTC. Translated: CASSYSVKGARYEQYF. The V gene is TRBV6-5, the J gene TRBJ2-7, with TRBD1 matching over 7 bases. J gave up 4 bases and V 0 bases, and 9 bases lay outside the gene matches. CDR1 and CDR2 from the germline V gene are MNHEY and SVGAGI. CDR3 length: 16 residues.

This clone came up once. The chain combines TRBV9 with TRBJ2-3; a possible D gene is TRBD2 (5 bases). The CDR3 totals 17 residues. V was shortened by 3 bases and J by 4 bases, with 21 bases between the two germline ends. Germline V gene sequence: CDR1 SGDLS, CDR2 YYNGEE. The CDR3 region is CASSGRSTSGSPDTQYF. The CDR3 nucleotides read TGTGCCAGCAGCGGTAGGTCAACTAGTGGAAGTCCAGATACGCAGTATTTT.

The V gene is TRBV6-1, the J gene TRBJ2-2; D remains unclear. The CDR3 is 13 amino acids. V was shortened by 6 bases and J by 3 bases, with 8 bases between the two germline ends. The V gene's germline CDR1 is MNHNS and CDR2 SASEGT. DNA for the CDR3: TGTGCCAGCAGGGGGTGGGACACCGGGGAGCTGTTTTTT. Translated, it gives CASRGWDTGELFF.

This clone appeared a few times. The chain couples TRBV6-5 to TRBJ1-1, with a weak D call TRBD1 (6 bases). The ends were cut back, 5 bases at V and 9 bases at J, with 13 bases in the middle. CDR1 and CDR2 from the germline V gene are MNHEY and SVGAGI. The CDR3 consists of 12 residues. The CDR3 loop is CASSPPDSKAFF. The CDR3 DNA reads TGTGCCAGCAGTCCTCCGGACAGTAAAGCTTTCTTT.

The chain recombines TRBV19 with TRBJ1-5; a weak D match, TRBD1 (5 bases). Germline V gene data show CDR1 as LNHDA and CDR2 as SQIVND (reference sequence). This CDR3 spans 13 amino acids. Trimming took 10 bases from V and 9 from J, leaving 19 bases between them. CDR3 in amino acids: CATQGLGTGPQHF. The CDR3 coding sequence is TGTGCCACTCAGGGTCTCGGAACGGGGCCCCAGCATTTT. Filled out from reference TRBV19 and TRBJ1-5, the complete variable domain reads DGGITQSPKYLFRKEGQNVTLSCEQNLNHDAMYWYRQDPGQGLRLIYYSQIVNDFQKGDIAEGYSVSREKKESFPLTVTSAQKNPTAFYLCATQGLGTGPQHFGDGTRLSIL.

In this sample, this clone turned up once. This chain uses TRBV6-1 with TRBJ2-7; tentative D call: TRBD2 (6 bases). The CDR3 consists of 12 residues. V was cut by 6 bases and J by 3 bases, with 9 bases left in between. Germline loops: CDR1 MNHNS, CDR2 SASEGT. The CDR3 region is CASRGGSYEQYF. DNA of the CDR3: TGTGCCAGCAGGGGGGGTAGCTACGAGCAGTACTTC.

This sequence joins TRBV10-2 and TRBJ2-1; no clear D. With 6 bases removed from V and 0 bases from J, the gap between germline ends came to 12 bases. The length of the CDR3 is 15 residues. CDR1 and CDR2 (germline): WSHSY, SAAADI. CDR3 amino acids: CASSAVSNSYNEQFF. In DNA, the CDR3 is TGCGCCAGCAGCGCCGTTAGTAACTCCTACAATGAGCAGTTCTTC.

This chain connects TRBV29-1 to TRBJ2-7, with TRBD2 matching 9 bases. V dropped 0 bases and J dropped 2; count of bases not matched to a gene: 2. This CDR3 has 14 amino acids. Germline CDR1 and CDR2: SQVTM and ANQGSEA. CDR3 in DNA: TGCAGCGTTGAAGAGGGGACTAGCACCTACGAGCAGTACTTC. Protein: CSVEEGTSTYEQYF.

This sequence joins TRBV5-1 and TRBJ2-1; a weak D match, TRBD2 (6 bases). Germline-derived CDR1 and CDR2 are SGHRS and YFSETQ. Trimming cost V 0 bases and J 2 bases, with 12 bases left between them. This CDR3 has 16 residues. CDR3 sequence reads: CASSLVTGAPYNEQFF. CDR3 DNA: TGCGCCAGCAGCTTGGTAACGGGAGCCCCCTACAATGAGCAGTTCTTC.

The chain couples TRBV6-5 to TRBJ2-1, with D uncertain. CDR3 length: 14 residues. The V end was cut by 3 bases, the J end by 4 bases, with 10 bases between. Germline CDR1 is MNHEY and CDR2 is SVGAGI. The CDR3 bases are TGTGCCAGCAGTTATGTCTCTGGTTACAATGAGCAGTTCTTC. It specifies CASSYVSGYNEQFF.

The chain employs TRBV2 and TRBJ2-7; 8 bases align to TRBD1. The CDR3 is 14 residues long. Germline CDR1 is SNHLY and CDR2 is FYNNEI. V lost 4 bases, J lost 5 bases, and 7 bases stayed unmatched. The CDR3: CASSGGTGINEQYF. CDR3 sequence (DNA): TGTGCCAGCAGTGGGGGGACAGGTATTAACGAGCAGTACTTC.

The DNA for the CDR3 is TGCGCCAGCAGCCAGACAGGAATGACCTACGAGCAGTACTTC. Translation gives CASSQTGMTYEQYF. V is TRBV4-1 and J is TRBJ2-7; maybe TRBD1 (6 bases). The CDR3 contains 14 residues. Per the germline V gene, CDR1 is MGHRA and CDR2 is YSYEKL. Trimming took off 3 bases at V and 2 bases at J, with 11 bases between the two ends.

This clone was seen only a few times. The chain recombines TRBV15 with TRBJ2-2, with 7 bases that match TRBD2. V dropped 0 bases and J dropped 4; count of bases not matched to a gene: 2. Germline V lookup: CDR1 LNHNV, CDR2 YYDKDF (reference sequence). This CDR3 comprises 15 residues. The CDR3 protein is CATSREGRATGELFF. CDR3 bases: TGTGCCACCAGCAGAGAGGGGAGGGCCACCGGGGAGCTGTTTTTT.